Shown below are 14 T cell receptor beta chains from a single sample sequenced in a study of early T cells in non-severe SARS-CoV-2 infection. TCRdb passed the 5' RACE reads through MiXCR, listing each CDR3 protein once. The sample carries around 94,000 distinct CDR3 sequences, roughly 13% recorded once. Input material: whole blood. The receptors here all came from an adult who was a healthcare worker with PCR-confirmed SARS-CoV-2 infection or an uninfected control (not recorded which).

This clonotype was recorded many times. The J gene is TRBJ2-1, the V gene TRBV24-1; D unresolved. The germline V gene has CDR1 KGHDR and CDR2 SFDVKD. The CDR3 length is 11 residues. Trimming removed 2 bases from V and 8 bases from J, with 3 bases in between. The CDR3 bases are TGTGCCACCAGTGATTATGATGAGCAGTTCTTC. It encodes CATSDYDEQFF.

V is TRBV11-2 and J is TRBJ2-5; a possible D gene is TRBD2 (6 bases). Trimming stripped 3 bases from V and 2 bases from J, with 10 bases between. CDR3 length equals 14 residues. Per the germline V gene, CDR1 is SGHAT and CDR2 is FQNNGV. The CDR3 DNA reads TGTGCCAGCAGCTTCTTAGCGGATCAAGAGACCCAGTACTTC. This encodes CASSFLADQETQYF.

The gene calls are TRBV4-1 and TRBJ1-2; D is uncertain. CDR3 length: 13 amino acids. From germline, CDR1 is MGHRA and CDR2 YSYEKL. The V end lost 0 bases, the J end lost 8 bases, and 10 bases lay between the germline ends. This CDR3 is CASSQDLGRGYTF. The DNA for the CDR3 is TGCGCCAGCAGCCAAGACCTCGGCCGGGGCTACACCTTC.

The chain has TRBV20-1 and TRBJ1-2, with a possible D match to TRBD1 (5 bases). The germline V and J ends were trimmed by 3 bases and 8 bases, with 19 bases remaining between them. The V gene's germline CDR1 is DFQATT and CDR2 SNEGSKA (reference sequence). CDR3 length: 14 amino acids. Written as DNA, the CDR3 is TGCAGTGCTAGTAGGGTCGACAGAGCGGGAGGCTACACCTTC. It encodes CSASRVDRAGGYTF.

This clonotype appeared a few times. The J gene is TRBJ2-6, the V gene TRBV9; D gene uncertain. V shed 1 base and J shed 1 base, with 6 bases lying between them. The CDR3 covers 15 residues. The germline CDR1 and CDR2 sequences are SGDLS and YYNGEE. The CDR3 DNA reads TGTGCCAGCAGCGTAACGGCTTCTGGGGCCAACGTCCTGACTTTC. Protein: CASSVTASGANVLTF.

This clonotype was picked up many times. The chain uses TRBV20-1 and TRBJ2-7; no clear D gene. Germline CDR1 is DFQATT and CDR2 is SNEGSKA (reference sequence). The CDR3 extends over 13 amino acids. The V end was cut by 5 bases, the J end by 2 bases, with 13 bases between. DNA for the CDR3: TGCAGTGCTCCGACCGGGCCTCCCTACGAGCAGTACTTC. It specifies CSAPTGPPYEQYF.

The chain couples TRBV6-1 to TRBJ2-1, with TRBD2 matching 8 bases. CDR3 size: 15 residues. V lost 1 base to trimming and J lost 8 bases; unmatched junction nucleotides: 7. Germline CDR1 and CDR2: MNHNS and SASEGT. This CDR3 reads CASSEESGSRYEQFF. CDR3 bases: TGTGCCAGCAGTGAAGAGAGCGGGAGTAGGTATGAGCAGTTCTTC.

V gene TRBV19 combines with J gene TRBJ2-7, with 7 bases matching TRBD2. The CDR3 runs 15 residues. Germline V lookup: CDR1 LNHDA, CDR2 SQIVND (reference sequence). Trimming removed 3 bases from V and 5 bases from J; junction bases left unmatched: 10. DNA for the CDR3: TGTGCCAGTAGTATGGGGAGGGAAGCCCTCAACGAGCAGTACTTC. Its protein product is CASSMGREALNEQYF.

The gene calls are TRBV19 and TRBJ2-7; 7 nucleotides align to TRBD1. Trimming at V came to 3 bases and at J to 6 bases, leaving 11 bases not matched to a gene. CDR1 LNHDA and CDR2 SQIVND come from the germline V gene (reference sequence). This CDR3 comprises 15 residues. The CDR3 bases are TGTGCCAGTAGTATGATCGCGACAGGGACGCGCGAGCAGTACTTC. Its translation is CASSMIATGTREQYF. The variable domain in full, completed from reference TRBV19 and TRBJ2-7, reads DGGITQSPKYLFRKEGQNVTLSCEQNLNHDAMYWYRQDPGQGLRLIYYSQIVNDFQKGDIAEGYSVSREKKESFPLTVTSAQKNPTAFYLCASSMIATGTREQYFGPGTRLTVT.

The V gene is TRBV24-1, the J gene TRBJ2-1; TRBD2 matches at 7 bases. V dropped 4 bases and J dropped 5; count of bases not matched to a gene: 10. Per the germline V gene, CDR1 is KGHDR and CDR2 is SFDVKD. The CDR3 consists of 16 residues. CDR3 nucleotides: TGTGCCACCAGTGAAATGGGCCTAGCGGATAACAATGAGCAGTTCTTC. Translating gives CATSEMGLADNNEQFF.

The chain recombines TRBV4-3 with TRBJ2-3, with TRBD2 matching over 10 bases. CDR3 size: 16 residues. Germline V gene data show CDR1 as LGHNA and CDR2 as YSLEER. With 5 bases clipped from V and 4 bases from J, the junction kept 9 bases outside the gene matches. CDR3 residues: CASSYLAGERADTQYF. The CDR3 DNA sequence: TGCGCCAGCAGCTACCTAGCGGGAGAGAGGGCAGATACGCAGTATTTT.

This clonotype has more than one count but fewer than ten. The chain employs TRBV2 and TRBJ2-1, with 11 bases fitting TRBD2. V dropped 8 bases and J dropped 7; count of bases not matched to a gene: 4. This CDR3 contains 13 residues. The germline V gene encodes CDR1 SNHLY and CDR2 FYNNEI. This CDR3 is CASLASGRNEQFF. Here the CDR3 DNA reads TGTGCCAGCCTCGCTAGCGGGAGGAATGAGCAGTTCTTC.

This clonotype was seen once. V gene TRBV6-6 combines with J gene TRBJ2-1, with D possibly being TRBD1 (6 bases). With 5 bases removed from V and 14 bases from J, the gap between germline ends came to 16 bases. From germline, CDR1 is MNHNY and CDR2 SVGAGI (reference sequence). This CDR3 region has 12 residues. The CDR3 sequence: CASSQNGQKEFF. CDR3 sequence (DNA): TGTGCCAGCAGTCAAAACGGACAGAAGGAGTTCTTC.

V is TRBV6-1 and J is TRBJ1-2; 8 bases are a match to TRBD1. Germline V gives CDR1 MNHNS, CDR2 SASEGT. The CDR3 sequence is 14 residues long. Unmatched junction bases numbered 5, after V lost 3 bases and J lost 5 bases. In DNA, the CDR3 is TGTGCCAGCAGTGACTCACAGGGGGGATATGGCTACACCTTC. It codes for CASSDSQGGYGYTF.